This T cell receptor beta chain derives from a study of OX40 agonist ivuxolimab in advanced cancers. Findings and limits, study-wide: Partial responders receiving 0.1-3.0 mg/kg showed among the lowest clonal expansion. Researchers report that CD8+ T cells had, on average, more expanded clones than CD4+.

Assay: immunoSEQ multiplex PCR; the TCRdb copy retains only in-frame clones and omits some. The data contain about 45,000 clones, approximately 91% of them singletons. CDR1 is SGHDT, CDR2 YYEEEE, per germline. The V gene end was trimmed by 4 bases and the J gene end by 5 bases; junction bases not matched to a gene: 10. CDR3 size: 16 residues. As regards this clone: No antigen is known for it.

This material consisted of CD4+ or CD8+ T cells sorted from blood, taken in a trial of the OX40 agonist ivuxolimab. V usage is TRBV5-6 and J usage is TRBJ2-2, with 8 nucleotides matching TRBD1. The sequence was collected from an adult with an advanced solid tumor such as melanoma, head and neck, liver or kidney cancer. DNA of the CDR3: TGTGCCAGCAGCGCCCTGACAGGGGAGTGGACCGGGGAGCTGTTTTTT. It is translated as CASSALTGEWTGELFF.